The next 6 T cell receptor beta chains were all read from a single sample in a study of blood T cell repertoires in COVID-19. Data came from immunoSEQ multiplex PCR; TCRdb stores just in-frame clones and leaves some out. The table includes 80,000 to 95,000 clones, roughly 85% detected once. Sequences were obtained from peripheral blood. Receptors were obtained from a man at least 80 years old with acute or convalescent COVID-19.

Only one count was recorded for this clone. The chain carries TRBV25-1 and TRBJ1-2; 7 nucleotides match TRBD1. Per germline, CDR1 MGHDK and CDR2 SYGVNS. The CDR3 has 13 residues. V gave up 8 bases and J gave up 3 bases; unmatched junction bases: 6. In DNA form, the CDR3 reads TGTGCCAGCGCAACAGGGGTCGACTATGGCTACACCTTC. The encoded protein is CASATGVDYGYTF.

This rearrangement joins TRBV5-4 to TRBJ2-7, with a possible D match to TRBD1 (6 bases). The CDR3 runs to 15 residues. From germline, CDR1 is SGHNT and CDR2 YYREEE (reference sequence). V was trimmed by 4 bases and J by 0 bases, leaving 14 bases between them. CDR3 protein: CASSGDRRFSYEQYF. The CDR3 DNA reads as TGTGCCAGCAGCGGCGACAGGAGATTCTCCTACGAGCAGTACTTC.

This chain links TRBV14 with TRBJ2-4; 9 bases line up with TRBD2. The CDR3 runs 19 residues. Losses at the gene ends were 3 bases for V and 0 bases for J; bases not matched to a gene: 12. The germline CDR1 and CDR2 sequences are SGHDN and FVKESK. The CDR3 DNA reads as TGTGCCAGCAGCCAGGATAGCGGGAGTATCGAGCTAGCCAAAAACATTCAGTACTTC. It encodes CASSQDSGSIELAKNIQYF.

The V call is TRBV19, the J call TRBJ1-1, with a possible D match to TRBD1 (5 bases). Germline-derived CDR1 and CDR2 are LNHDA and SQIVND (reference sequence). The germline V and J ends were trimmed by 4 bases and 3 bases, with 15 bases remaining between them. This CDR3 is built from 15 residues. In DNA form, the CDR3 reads TGTGCCAGTAGTACTTTTAGTTTGGGGCACACTGAAGCTTTCTTT. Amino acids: CASSTFSLGHTEAFF.

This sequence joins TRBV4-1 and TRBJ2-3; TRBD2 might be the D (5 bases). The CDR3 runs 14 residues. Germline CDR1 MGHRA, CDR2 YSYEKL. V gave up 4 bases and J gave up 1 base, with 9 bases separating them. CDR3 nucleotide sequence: TGCGCCAGCAGCCTATCCGGGGGCACAGATACGCAGTATTTT. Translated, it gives CASSLSGGTDTQYF.

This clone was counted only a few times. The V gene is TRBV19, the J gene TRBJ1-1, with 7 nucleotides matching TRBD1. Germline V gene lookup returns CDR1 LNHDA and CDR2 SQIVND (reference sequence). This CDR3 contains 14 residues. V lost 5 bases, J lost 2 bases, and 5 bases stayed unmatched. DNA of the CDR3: TGTGCCAGTAGTCAGGGACAGATAAACACTGAAGCTTTCTTT. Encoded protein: CASSQGQINTEAFF.